This TCR beta chain was captured by sequencing in a study of blood T cells in healthy people across ages. For the study at large: With template switching, about one barcoded beta molecule was captured per two T cells.

The use of a sample-barcoded 5' primer and a J-beta primer mix characterized a second PCR of about 6 to 12 cycles. A single record per CDR3 protein comes from TCRdb applying MiXCR to the 5' RACE reads. The sample consists of approximately 800,000 distinct CDR3 sequences, about half of them appearing once. V was trimmed by 3 bases and J by 6 bases, leaving 15 bases between them. The germline V gene has CDR1 SQVTM and CDR2 ANQGSEA. The CDR3 spans 13 residues. This clonotype has only a few counts. The receptor's source is a man older than 75 in good health. Sequenced sample: blood. This chain joins TRBV29-1 and TRBJ2-7; D is possibly TRBD1 or TRBD2 (6 bases each). For the CDR3, the DNA is TGCAGCGTTGATCCGGGGGCAAAGGGCGAGCAGTACTTC. Encoded protein: CSVDPGAKGEQYF.